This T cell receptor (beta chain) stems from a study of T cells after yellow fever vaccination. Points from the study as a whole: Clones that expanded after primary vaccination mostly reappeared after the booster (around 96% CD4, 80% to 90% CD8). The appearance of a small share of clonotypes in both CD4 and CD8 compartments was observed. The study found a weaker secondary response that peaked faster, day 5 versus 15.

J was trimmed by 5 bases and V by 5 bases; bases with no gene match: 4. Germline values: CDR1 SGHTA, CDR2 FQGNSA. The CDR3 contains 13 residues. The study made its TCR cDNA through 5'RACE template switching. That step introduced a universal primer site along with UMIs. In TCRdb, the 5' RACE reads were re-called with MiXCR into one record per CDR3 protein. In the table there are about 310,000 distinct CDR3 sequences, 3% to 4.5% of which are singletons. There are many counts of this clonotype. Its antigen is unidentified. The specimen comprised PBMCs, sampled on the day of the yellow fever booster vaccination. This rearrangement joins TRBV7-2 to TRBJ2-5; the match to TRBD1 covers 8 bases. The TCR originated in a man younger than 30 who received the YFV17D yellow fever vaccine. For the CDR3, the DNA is TGTGCCAGCAGCGGACAGGGTTGGGAGACCCAGTACTTC. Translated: CASSGQGWETQYF. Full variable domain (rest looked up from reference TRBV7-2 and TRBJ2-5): GAGVSQSPSNKVTEKGKDVELRCDPISGHTALYWYRQSLGQGLEFLIYFQGNSAPDKSGLPSDRFSAERTGGSVSTLTIQRTQQEDSAVYLCASSGQGWETQYFGPGTRLLVL.